Sequencing of this T cell receptor beta chain was carried out in a study of regulatory T cells in long-lasting Graves disease. Assembly of TCR beta libraries relied on iRepertoire HTBI primers together with Arm-PCR of CDR3 regions. Each CDR3 protein is one row after TCRdb ran MiXCR on the multiplex PCR reads. The sample includes some 370,000 distinct CDR3 sequences, less than 25% of them seen just once. The V gene's germline CDR1 is WNHNN and CDR2 SYGVQD (reference sequence). Losses at the gene ends were 8 bases for V and 1 base for J; bases not matched to a gene: 16. The CDR3 is 17 residues long. Time point indicated: persistent/refractory GD, antithyroid drugs over 5 years with positive TRAb. PBMCs were the source of the RNA used for TCR sequencing.

The source was peripheral blood mononuclear cells (PBMCs), collected when the disease was refractory, from a patient treated with antithyroid drugs. This receptor was obtained from a female donor with Graves disease. The chain is built from TRBV10-1 and TRBJ1-1; TRBD1 matches at 7 bases. In DNA form, the CDR3 reads TGCGCCAGCTCTAACAGACGCAGGACAGGCGAGAACACTGAAGCTTTCTTT. Translating it yields CASSNRRRTGENTEAFF.